The rows below give T cell receptor beta chains drawn from one sample of a study of regulatory T cells in long-lasting Graves disease. TCRdb re-called the multiplex PCR reads through MiXCR, storing one row per CDR3 protein. The sample holds 550,000 to 600,000 distinct CDR3 sequences, around 15% seen once. The sample was also linked to a second study, of T cells in Graves' hyperthyroidism and ophthalmopathy.

The sample in question was peripheral blood mononuclear cells (PBMCs), obtained at new diagnosis, from a patient treated with antithyroid drugs. These receptors originate from a man aged 18 to 29 with Graves disease. The CDR3 runs from the conserved cysteine through the conserved F or W.

TRBV4-2 | CASSLDGGSSNYGYTF
TRBV29-1 | CSVEGFVGGARNEQFF
TRBV6-5 | CASSYSMSSTEAFF
TRBV12-3/TRBV12-4 | CASSQGTTGELFF
TRBV25-1 | CASSLTEGLSYNEQFF
TRBV7-2 | CASSLAKTGTRNYEQYF
TRBV19 | CASSDYSRDQPQHF
TRBV20-1 | CSARYGTEDTQYF
TRBV7-2 | CASSLAFQGNQPQHF
TRBV20-1 | CSASRDGRKETQYF
TRBV7-9 | CASSLAVGTSTDTQYF
TRBV10-2 | CASSGLKGQGAYGYTF
TRBV6-1 | CASKGQDQETQYF
TRBV7-9 | CASSPQGLETQYF
TRBV20-1 | CSARKGVENTEAFF
TRBV6-1 | CASSQPGTASYEQYF
TRBV20-1 | CSARQPNTEAFF
TRBV30 | CAKNSRTYSSYNEQFF
TRBV20-1 | CSAPGGDQPQHF
TRBV27 | CASSFGRNNQPQHF
TRBV4-2 | CASSQGVAGVETQYF
TRBV2 | CASTRDSSYNEQFF
TRBV30 | CAGQGGLFNEQFF
TRBV10-3 | CAISETGQASTGELFF
TRBV6-2/TRBV6-3 | CASSSPGGGPPYEQYF
TRBV7-8 | CASSFSGRAYNEQFF
TRBV6-2/TRBV6-3 | CASSYTGTGTDTQYF
TRBV10-3 | CAIREHPRDGYTF
TRBV12-3/TRBV12-4 | CASSSLLAREGELFF
TRBV14 | CASSPWDKNSYEQYF
TRBV29-1 | CSVGLGREGSYSGNTIYF
TRBV3-1 | CASSVDRGLADRQETQYF
TRBV12-3/TRBV12-4 | CASSLQIGAEAFF
TRBV12-3/TRBV12-4 | CASTVTGTGYNEQFF
TRBV11-2 | CASSSLRPRSYNEQFF
TRBV9 | CASSVVTGGAAEAFF
TRBV28 | CATRFPGPFPSYEQYF
TRBV28 | CATDTPRLGSPLHF
TRBV20-1 | CSVKTSGTYEQYF
TRBV20-1 | CSARGRVSLGGYTF
TRBV20-1 | CRVTAGNTEAFF
TRBV7-9 | CASSPRGLAEYNEQFF
TRBV7-9 | CASSLEGDSPSGYTF
TRBV10-3 | CATGGLAGYNEQFF